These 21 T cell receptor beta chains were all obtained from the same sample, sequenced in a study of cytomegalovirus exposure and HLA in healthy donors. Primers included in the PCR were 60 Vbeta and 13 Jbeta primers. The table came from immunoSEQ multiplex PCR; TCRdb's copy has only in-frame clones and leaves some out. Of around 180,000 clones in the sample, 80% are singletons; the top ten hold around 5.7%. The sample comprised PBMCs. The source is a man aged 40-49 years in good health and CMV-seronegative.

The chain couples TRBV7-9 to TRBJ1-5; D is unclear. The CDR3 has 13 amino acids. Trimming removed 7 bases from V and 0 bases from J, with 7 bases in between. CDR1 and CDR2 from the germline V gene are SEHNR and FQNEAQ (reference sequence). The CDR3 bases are TGTGCCAGCACCACAGATAGCAATCAGCCCCAGCATTTT. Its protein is CASTTDSNQPQHF. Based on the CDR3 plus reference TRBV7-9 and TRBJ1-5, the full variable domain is DTGVSQNPRHKITKRGQNVTFRCDPISEHNRLYWYRQTLGQGPEFLTYFQNEAQLEKSRLLSDRFSAERPKGSFSTLEIQRTEQGDSAMYLCASTTDSNQPQHFGDGTRLSIL.

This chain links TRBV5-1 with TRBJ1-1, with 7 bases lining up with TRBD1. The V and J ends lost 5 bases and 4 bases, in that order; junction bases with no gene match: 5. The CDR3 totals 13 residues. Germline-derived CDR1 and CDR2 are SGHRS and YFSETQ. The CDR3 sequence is CASRQGSGTEAFF. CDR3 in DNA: TGCGCCAGCAGACAGGGGTCGGGCACTGAAGCTTTCTTT.

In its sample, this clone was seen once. Written as DNA, the CDR3 is TGCGCCAGCAGCCAAGAGTTATTAGCGGGGGGGGAGACCCAGTACTTC. It encodes CASSQELLAGGETQYF. The chain recombines TRBV4-1 with TRBJ2-5; 11 nucleotides line up with TRBD2. Germline trimming cut 0 bases from V and 5 bases from J; bases unmatched to any gene: 5. There are 16 residues in the CDR3. CDR1 is MGHRA and CDR2 is YSYEKL in the germline V gene.

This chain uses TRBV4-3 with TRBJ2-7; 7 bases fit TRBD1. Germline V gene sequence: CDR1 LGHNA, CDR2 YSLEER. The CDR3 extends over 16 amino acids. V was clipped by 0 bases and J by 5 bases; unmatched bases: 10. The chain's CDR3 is CASSQDSGPQGDEQYF. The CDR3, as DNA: TGCGCCAGCAGCCAAGATTCAGGCCCTCAGGGGGACGAGCAGTACTTC.

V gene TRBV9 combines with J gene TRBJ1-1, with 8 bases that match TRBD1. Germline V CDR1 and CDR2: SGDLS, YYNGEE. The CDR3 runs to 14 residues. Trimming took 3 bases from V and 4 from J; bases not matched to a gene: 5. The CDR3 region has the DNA TGTGCCAGCAGCGGATTAACAGGGGGCACTGAAGCTTTCTTT. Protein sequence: CASSGLTGGTEAFF.

The chain's CDR3 is CASSLELAGNNEQFF. The CDR3 DNA reads as TGTGCCAGCAGCTTGGAACTAGCGGGGAACAATGAGCAGTTCTTC. The chain has TRBV11-3 and TRBJ2-1; 10 bases are a match to TRBD2. Germline V gives CDR1 SGHNT, CDR2 YENEEA. V lost 3 bases and J lost 5; bases outside the gene matches: 4. CDR3 length: 15 amino acids.

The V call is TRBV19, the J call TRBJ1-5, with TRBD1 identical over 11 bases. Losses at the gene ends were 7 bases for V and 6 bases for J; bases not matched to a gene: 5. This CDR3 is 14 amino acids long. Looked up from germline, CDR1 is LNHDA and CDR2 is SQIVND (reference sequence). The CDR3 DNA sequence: TGTGCCAGTACTCGTGGACAGGGGGCTCAGCCCCAGCATTTT. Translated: CASTRGQGAQPQHF.

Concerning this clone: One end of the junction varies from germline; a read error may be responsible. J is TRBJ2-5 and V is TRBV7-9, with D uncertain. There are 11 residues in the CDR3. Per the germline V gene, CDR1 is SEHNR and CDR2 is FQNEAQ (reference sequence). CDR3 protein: CSSSLQETQYF. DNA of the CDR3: TGTTCCAGCAGCCTTCAAGAGACCCAGTACTTC.

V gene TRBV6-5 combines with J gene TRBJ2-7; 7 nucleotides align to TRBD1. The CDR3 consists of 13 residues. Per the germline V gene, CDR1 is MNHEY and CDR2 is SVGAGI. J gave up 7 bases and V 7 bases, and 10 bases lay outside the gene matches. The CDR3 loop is CASTMDRYGEQYF. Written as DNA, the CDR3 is TGTGCCAGCACAATGGACAGGTACGGGGAGCAGTACTTC.

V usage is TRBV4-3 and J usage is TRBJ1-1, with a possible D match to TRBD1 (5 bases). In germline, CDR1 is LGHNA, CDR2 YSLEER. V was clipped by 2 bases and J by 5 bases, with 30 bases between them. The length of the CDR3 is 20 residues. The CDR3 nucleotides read TGCGCCAGCAGCCAAAATCTTTTGCTTGAAGACAGAGCCTTGGGGACTGAAGCTTTCTTT. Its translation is CASSQNLLLEDRALGTEAFF.

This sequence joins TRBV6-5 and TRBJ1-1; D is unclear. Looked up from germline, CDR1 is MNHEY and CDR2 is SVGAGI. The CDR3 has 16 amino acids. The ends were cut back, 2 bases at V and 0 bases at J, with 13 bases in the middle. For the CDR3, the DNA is TGTGCCAGCAGTTACGGCGACAAACTCCTGAACACTGAAGCTTTCTTT. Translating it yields CASSYGDKLLNTEAFF.

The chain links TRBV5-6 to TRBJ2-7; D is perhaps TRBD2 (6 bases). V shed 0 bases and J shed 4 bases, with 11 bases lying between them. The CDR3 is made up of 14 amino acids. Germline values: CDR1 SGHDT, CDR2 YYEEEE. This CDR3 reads CASSLGRATYEQYF. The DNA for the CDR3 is TGTGCCAGCAGCTTGGGGAGGGCAACGTACGAGCAGTACTTC.

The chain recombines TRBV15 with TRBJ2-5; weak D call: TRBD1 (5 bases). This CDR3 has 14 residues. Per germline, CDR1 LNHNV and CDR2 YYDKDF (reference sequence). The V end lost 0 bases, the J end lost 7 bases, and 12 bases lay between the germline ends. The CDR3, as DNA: TGTGCCACCAGCAGAGACAGGGCCTGGGGGACCCAGTACTTC. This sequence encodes CATSRDRAWGTQYF.

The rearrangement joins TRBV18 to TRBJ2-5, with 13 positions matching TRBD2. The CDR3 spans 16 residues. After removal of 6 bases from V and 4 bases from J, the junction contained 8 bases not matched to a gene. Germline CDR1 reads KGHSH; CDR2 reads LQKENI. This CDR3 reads CASSPGTSGTGETQYF. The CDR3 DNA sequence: TGTGCCAGCTCGCCCGGGACTAGCGGGACGGGAGAGACCCAGTACTTC.

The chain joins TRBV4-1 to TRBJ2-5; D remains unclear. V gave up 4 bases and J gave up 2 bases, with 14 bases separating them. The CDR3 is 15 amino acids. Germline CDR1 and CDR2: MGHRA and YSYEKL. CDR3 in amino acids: CASSPSVRWQETQYF. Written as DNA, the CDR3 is TGCGCCAGCAGCCCATCCGTCAGGTGGCAAGAGACCCAGTACTTC.

The DNA for the CDR3 is TGCAGCGGCGACAGGGACCAAGAGACCCAGTACTTC. Translation gives CSGDRDQETQYF. J is TRBJ2-5 and V is TRBV29-1; 7 nucleotides match TRBD1. The CDR3 length is 12 residues. With V trimmed by 7 bases and J by 0 bases, 2 bases remained unmatched. The V gene's germline CDR1 is SQVTM and CDR2 ANQGSEA. The variable domain in full, completed from reference TRBV29-1 and TRBJ2-5, reads SAVISQKPSRDICQRGTSLTIQCQVDSQVTMMFWYRQQPGQSLTLIATANQGSEATYESGFVIDKFPISRPNLTFSTLTVSNMSPEDSSIYLCSGDRDQETQYFGPGTRLLVL.

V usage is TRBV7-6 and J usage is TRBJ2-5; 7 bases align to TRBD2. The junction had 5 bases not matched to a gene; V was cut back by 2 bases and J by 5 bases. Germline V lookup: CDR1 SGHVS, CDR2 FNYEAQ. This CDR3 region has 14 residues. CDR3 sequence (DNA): TGTGCCAGCAGCTTAACGGGGAGGGTGGAGACCCAGTACTTC. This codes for CASSLTGRVETQYF.

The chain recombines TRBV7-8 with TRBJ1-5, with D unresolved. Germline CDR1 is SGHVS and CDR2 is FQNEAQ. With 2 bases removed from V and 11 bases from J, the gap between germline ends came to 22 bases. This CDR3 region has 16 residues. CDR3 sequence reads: CASSLLGPARGSAQHF. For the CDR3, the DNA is TGTGCCAGCAGCTTATTAGGGCCAGCCCGCGGGTCGGCCCAGCATTTT.

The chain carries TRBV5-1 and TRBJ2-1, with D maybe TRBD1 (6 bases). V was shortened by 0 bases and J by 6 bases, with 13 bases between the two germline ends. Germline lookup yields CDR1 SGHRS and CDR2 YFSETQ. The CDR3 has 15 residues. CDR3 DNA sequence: TGCGCCAGCAGCTTGGTAGGGGGTACCCTCAATGAGCAGTTCTTC. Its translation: CASSLVGGTLNEQFF.

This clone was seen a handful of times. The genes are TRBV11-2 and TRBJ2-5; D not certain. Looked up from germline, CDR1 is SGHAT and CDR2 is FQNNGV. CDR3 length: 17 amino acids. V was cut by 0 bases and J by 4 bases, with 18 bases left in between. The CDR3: CASSLDLSSYGLETQYF. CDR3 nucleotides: TGTGCCAGCAGCTTAGATCTGAGTAGCTATGGCCTAGAGACCCAGTACTTC.

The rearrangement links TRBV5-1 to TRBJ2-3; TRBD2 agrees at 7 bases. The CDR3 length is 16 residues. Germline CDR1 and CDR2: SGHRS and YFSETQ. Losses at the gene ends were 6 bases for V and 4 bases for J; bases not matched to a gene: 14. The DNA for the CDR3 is TGCGCCAGCACCCAATCACCAACGGGAGGAGCAGATACGCAGTATTTT. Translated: CASTQSPTGGADTQYF.